A single sample gave rise to the 5 T cell receptor beta chains below, sequenced in a study of T cell responses to AZD1222 COVID-19 vaccine. TCRdb keeps only in-frame clones here, not all; method: immunoSEQ multiplex PCR. The table lists tens of thousands of clones, about nine tenths of them singletons, with 20% to 30% in the top ten. This specimen was peripheral blood, taken 28 days after the second dose of the MenACWY control vaccine. These receptors originate from an adult who received the MenACWY meningococcal vaccine as a control.

Remarks on this clone: Mismatch with germline at one junction end may stem from a read error. This rearrangement joins TRBV2 to TRBJ1-1, with a weak D call TRBD1 (5 bases). In germline, CDR1 is SNHLY, CDR2 FYNNEI. The CDR3 loop spans 14 amino acids. CDR3 sequence: CASREGHMNTEAFF. Here the CDR3 DNA reads TGTGCCAGCAGAGAAGGACACATGAACACTGAAGCTTTCTTT.

This clone was seen a single time. This chain joins TRBV7-3 and TRBJ2-3; TRBD2 aligns across 12 bases. The CDR3 contains 16 residues. The trim removed 5 bases at V and 3 bases at J, leaving 6 bases unmatched. The V gene's germline CDR1 is SGHTA and CDR2 FQGTGA. CDR3 in DNA: TGTGCCAGCAGCCGATTTGGACTAGCGGGAACAGATACGCAGTATTTT. Encoded protein: CASSRFGLAGTDTQYF.

This chain joins TRBV6-2 or TRBV6-3 and TRBJ1-5, with D unclear. The V and J ends lost 6 bases and 5 bases respectively, with 8 bases between them. Germline V gives CDR1 MNHEY, CDR2 SVGEGT. There are 12 residues in the CDR3. The CDR3 DNA sequence: TGTGCCAGCAGCTTCGGGTATCAGCCCCAGCATTTT. This sequence encodes CASSFGYQPQHF.

The chain couples TRBV11-1 to TRBJ2-7; the match to TRBD2 covers 7 bases. After removal of 5 bases from V and 3 bases from J, the junction contained 10 bases not matched to a gene. Per germline, CDR1 SGHAT and CDR2 FQDESV (reference sequence). The CDR3 length is 15 residues. CDR3 sequence: CASSQGMGGIYEQYF. The CDR3 DNA is TGTGCCAGCAGCCAAGGCATGGGGGGGATCTACGAGCAGTACTTC.

The genes are TRBV28 and TRBJ2-7; 7 bases align to TRBD1. Germline lookup yields CDR1 MDHEN and CDR2 SYDVKM. With 4 bases clipped from V and 5 bases from J, the junction kept 11 bases outside the gene matches. There are 15 residues in the CDR3. CDR3 nucleotide sequence: TGTGCCAGCAGTTCGCCGACAGGGAAGATCCACGAGCAGTACTTC. It codes for CASSSPTGKIHEQYF. Full variable domain (rest looked up from reference TRBV28 and TRBJ2-7): DVKVTQSSRYLVKRTGEKVFLECVQDMDHENMFWYRQDPGLGLRLIYFSYDVKMKEKGDIPEGYSVSREKKERFSLILESASTNQTSMYLCASSSPTGKIHEQYFGPGTRLTVT.